What follows are 22 T cell receptor beta chains derived from one specimen sequenced in a study of T cell responses to AZD1222 COVID-19 vaccine. Sequencing used immunoSEQ multiplex PCR; TCRdb keeps in-frame clones, though not all of them. Counted here are about 45,000 clones, roughly 75% occurring once; the ten biggest clones make up about a fifth. Here the sequenced sample was peripheral blood, taken 28 days after the second dose of the MenACWY control vaccine. These receptors came from an adult who received the MenACWY meningococcal vaccine as a control.

The chain couples TRBV2 to TRBJ1-1; D unresolved. Germline V gene lookup returns CDR1 SNHLY and CDR2 FYNNEI. The V gene lost 4 bases and the J gene lost 2 bases, with 11 bases spanning the gap. The CDR3 is 14 residues long. The CDR3, as DNA: TGTGCCAGCAGTGTGGCCAGACAAAACACTGAAGCTTTCTTT. The encoded protein is CASSVARQNTEAFF.

The chain has TRBV11-3 and TRBJ1-6, with D unresolved. From germline, CDR1 is SGHNT and CDR2 YENEEA. This CDR3 has 13 amino acids. Trimming pared 0 bases from V and 9 bases from J, leaving 6 bases between. The CDR3, as DNA: TGTGCCAGCAGCTTAGATTTCGGTTCACCCCTCCACTTT. Its translation is CASSLDFGSPLHF.

This clone was picked up one time. The V and J genes are TRBV5-1 and TRBJ1-2, with 7 bases lining up with TRBD1. Germline CDR1 and CDR2: SGHRS and YFSETQ. This CDR3 comprises 13 residues. V trimming: 0 bases; J trimming: 4 bases; junction bases outside the gene matches: 0. The CDR3 is CASSLDRGYGYTF. CDR3 coding DNA: TGCGCCAGCAGCTTGGACAGGGGCTATGGCTACACCTTC.

CDR3 region: CASSLGVGQGIGGYTF. The CDR3 DNA is TGTGCCAGCAGCTTAGGGGTGGGGCAGGGAATCGGAGGCTACACCTTC. The chain carries TRBV7-8 and TRBJ1-2, with a weak D call TRBD1 (5 bases). Germline values: CDR1 SGHVS, CDR2 FQNEAQ. V was clipped by 1 base and J by 8 bases, with 20 bases between them. The CDR3 runs 16 residues.

This clone was seen a few times. This sequence joins TRBV5-1 and TRBJ2-7, with a possible D match to TRBD2 (6 bases). Trimming took 0 bases from V and 4 from J, leaving 11 bases between them. CDR1 is SGHRS and CDR2 is YFSETQ in the germline V gene. This CDR3 has 14 residues. The CDR3 DNA reads as TGCGCCAGCAGCTTGGGGGGAGGTGGGTACGAGCAGTACGTC. It codes for CASSLGGGGYEQYV.

This clone was recorded only once. The chain joins TRBV28 to TRBJ1-1; no definite D call. V gave up 5 bases and J gave up 0 bases, with 22 bases separating them. This CDR3 contains 18 residues. Per germline, CDR1 MDHEN and CDR2 SYDVKM. CDR3 protein: CASSPVRQAGRMNTEAFF. The CDR3, as DNA: TGTGCCAGCAGTCCGGTCCGGCAGGCCGGTCGTATGAACACTGAAGCTTTCTTT. The variable domain in full, completed from reference TRBV28 and TRBJ1-1, reads DVKVTQSSRYLVKRTGEKVFLECVQDMDHENMFWYRQDPGLGLRLIYFSYDVKMKEKGDIPEGYSVSREKKERFSLILESASTNQTSMYLCASSPVRQAGRMNTEAFFGQGTRLTVV.

This clone came up a few times. The rearrangement links TRBV19 to TRBJ2-3; possible D gene TRBD2, 6 bases. This CDR3 has 15 residues. V lost 7 bases and J 0 bases, leaving 14 bases between the germline ends. Looked up from germline, CDR1 is LNHDA and CDR2 is SQIVND (reference sequence). CDR3 DNA sequence: TGTGCCAGTAAGCCGGGAGCCTCTAGCACAGATACGCAGTATTTT. This sequence encodes CASKPGASSTDTQYF.

The chain joins TRBV19 to TRBJ1-4, with a weak D call TRBD1 (5 bases). The CDR3 has 13 residues. Germline-derived CDR1 and CDR2 are LNHDA and SQIVND (reference sequence). Deletions cut 4 bases from V and 8 bases from J, with 11 bases between. The CDR3 bases are TGTGCCAGTAGTAATGGGGCTCGGGAAAAACTGTTTTTT. Its protein product is CASSNGAREKLFF. Full variable domain (missing parts from reference TRBV19 and TRBJ1-4): DGGITQSPKYLFRKEGQNVTLSCEQNLNHDAMYWYRQDPGQGLRLIYYSQIVNDFQKGDIAEGYSVSREKKESFPLTVTSAQKNPTAFYLCASSNGAREKLFFGSGTQLSVL.

The V call is TRBV3-1 (or the pseudogene TRBV3-2), the J call TRBJ1-5, with D perhaps matching TRBD1 (6 bases). Germline V gene data show CDR1 as LGHDT and CDR2 as YNNKEL (reference sequence). The CDR3 extends over 14 amino acids. Trimming cost V 3 bases and J 5 bases, with 11 bases left between them. The chain's CDR3 is CASSQGTFYQPQHF. The DNA for the CDR3 is TGTGCCAGCAGCCAGGGGACATTCTATCAGCCCCAGCATTTT.

The CDR3 DNA reads as TGTGCCAGCTCCCCGAGAGGGCGAGCCTACAATGAGCAGTTCTTC. Amino acid sequence: CASSPRGRAYNEQFF. The chain recombines TRBV18 with TRBJ2-1; tentative D call: TRBD2 (5 bases). Germline V gives CDR1 KGHSH, CDR2 LQKENI. V was pared by 6 bases and J by 2 bases, with 14 bases between. This CDR3 has 15 residues.

The chain couples TRBV3-1 (or the pseudogene TRBV3-2) to TRBJ1-2; TRBD1 matches 7 bases. The germline V gene has CDR1 LGHDT and CDR2 YNNKEL (reference sequence). This CDR3 comprises 13 residues. V lost 5 bases to trimming and J lost 6 bases; unmatched junction nucleotides: 6. The CDR3, as DNA: TGTGCCAGCAGCTCAAGACAGGGCCATGGCTACACCTTC. Translation: CASSSRQGHGYTF.

The chain couples TRBV6-5 to TRBJ1-2; tentative D call: TRBD1 (6 bases). Trimming cost V 6 bases and J 8 bases, with 22 bases left between them. The CDR3 has 15 amino acids. CDR1 and CDR2 (germline): MNHEY, SVGAGI. The CDR3, as DNA: TGTGCCAGCAGGCCGACCAGGGGAACGCTGAAAGGCTACACCTTC. Amino acids: CASRPTRGTLKGYTF.

V is TRBV2 and J is TRBJ2-7; TRBD1 or TRBD2 may be the D gene (6 bases each). The CDR3 spans 14 residues. The V gene's germline CDR1 is SNHLY and CDR2 FYNNEI. Trimming left V 9 bases short and J 2 bases short, with 17 bases between. Here the CDR3 reads CASTTEGVTYEQYF. For the CDR3, the DNA is TGTGCCAGTACTACGGAGGGGGTAACCTACGAGCAGTACTTC.

The chain joins TRBV14 to TRBJ1-1; no reliable D call. V was shortened by 0 bases and J by 8 bases, with 13 bases between the two germline ends. Germline values: CDR1 SGHDN, CDR2 FVKESK. The CDR3 sequence is 14 residues long. The CDR3 DNA is TGTGCCAGCAGCCAAGATACCCTGGGCTTAGAAGCTTTCTTT. As protein: CASSQDTLGLEAFF.

The chain uses TRBV7-8 and TRBJ2-4, with 12 bases lining up with TRBD2. The length of the CDR3 is 17 residues. V dropped 5 bases and J dropped 0; count of bases not matched to a gene: 5. Per the germline V gene, CDR1 is SGHVS and CDR2 is FQNEAQ. CDR3 sequence: CASSHRTSGVAKNIQYF. The DNA for the CDR3 is TGTGCCAGCAGCCACCGGACTAGCGGGGTAGCCAAAAACATTCAGTACTTC.

The V gene is TRBV7-6, the J gene TRBJ1-2, with no clear D. This CDR3 is 14 amino acids long. Germline lookup yields CDR1 SGHVS and CDR2 FNYEAQ. Trimming left V 5 bases short and J 3 bases short, with 13 bases between. CDR3 loop: CASSPEYGDYGYTF. Here the CDR3 DNA reads TGTGCCAGCAGCCCGGAATATGGGGACTATGGCTACACCTTC.

J is TRBJ1-3 and V is TRBV3-1 (or the pseudogene TRBV3-2), with 12 bases matching TRBD1. CDR3 length: 18 amino acids. The V segment lost 1 base and the J segment 3 bases; nucleotides outside the gene matches: 7. The germline V gene has CDR1 LGHDT and CDR2 YNNKEL (reference sequence). The CDR3 region has the DNA TGTGCCAGCAGCCAAGTCCCGGGACAGGGGGCTGGTGGAAACACCATATATTTT. Protein product: CASSQVPGQGAGGNTIYF.

The rearrangement links TRBV5-1 to TRBJ1-4, with a weak D call TRBD1 (5 bases). The V end was cut by 2 bases, the J end by 7 bases, with 12 bases between. The CDR3 is 14 amino acids. Germline CDR1 is SGHRS and CDR2 is YFSETQ. The DNA of the CDR3 is TGCGCCAGCAGCTTAGCAGGGAAGGGTGAAAAACTGTTTTTT. Amino acid sequence: CASSLAGKGEKLFF.

This chain uses TRBV30 with TRBJ2-1; the D is unclear. The CDR3 extends over 11 amino acids. V lost 2 bases and J 3 bases, leaving 2 bases between the germline ends. Germline values: CDR1 GTSNPN, CDR2 SVGIG (reference sequence). The CDR3 nucleotides read TGTGCCTGGAGTCTCTACAATGAGCAGTTCTTC. Encoded protein: CAWSLYNEQFF. Full variable domain (remainder filled in from reference TRBV30 and TRBJ2-1): SQTIHQWPATLVQPVGSPLSLECTVEGTSNPNLYWYRQAAGRGLQLLFYSVGIGQISSEVPQNLSASRPQDRQFILSSKKLLLSDSGFYLCAWSLYNEQFFGPGTRLTVL.

The V and J genes are TRBV6-5 and TRBJ2-1; 9 nucleotides agree with TRBD2. Germline V gives CDR1 MNHEY, CDR2 SVGAGI. Trimming removed 0 bases from V and 4 bases from J; junction bases left unmatched: 4. The CDR3 is made up of 16 amino acids. The CDR3 coding sequence is TGTGCCAGCAGTTACTCGCCTAGCGGGGCATACAATGAGCAGTTCTTC. Protein product: CASSYSPSGAYNEQFF.

About this clone: The sample has other DNA sequences that encode this CDR3 too. V is TRBV19 and J is TRBJ1-4; no reliable D call. Between the trimmed V and J ends, which lost 4 bases and 5 bases, there was a span of 8 bases. The length of the CDR3 is 13 residues. The germline V gene has CDR1 LNHDA and CDR2 SQIVND (reference sequence). DNA of the CDR3: TGTGCCAGTAGTACAGGAGGAAATGAAAAACTGTTTTTT. Translation: CASSTGGNEKLFF. Filled out from reference TRBV19 and TRBJ1-4, the complete variable domain reads DGGITQSPKYLFRKEGQNVTLSCEQNLNHDAMYWYRQDPGQGLRLIYYSQIVNDFQKGDIAEGYSVSREKKESFPLTVTSAQKNPTAFYLCASSTGGNEKLFFGSGTQLSVL.

This chain connects TRBV7-2 to TRBJ2-1, with 10 bases aligning to TRBD2. CDR1 and CDR2 (germline): SGHTA, FQGNSA. The CDR3 loop spans 15 amino acids. J lost 3 bases, V lost 3 bases, and 2 bases had no gene match. The CDR3 DNA follows: TGTGCCAGCAGCTTGACTAGCGGGTTCTACAATGAGCAGTTCTTC. Translated, it gives CASSLTSGFYNEQFF.